These 11 T cell receptor beta chains were all obtained from the same sample, sequenced in a study of blood T cells in healthy people across ages. Sample-barcoded 5' priming and a J-beta primer mix drove a second PCR of roughly 7 to 11 cycles. TCRdb reprocessed the 5' RACE reads with MiXCR, giving one entry per CDR3 protein. The sample contains over 1,200,000 distinct CDR3 sequences, around 55% of which appear only once. Sequencing was done on a sample of blood. The source is a man aged 18 to 29 in good health.

The CDR3 bases are TGCGCCAGCAGCGAGGTTGGTGTCGGTTACGAGCAGTACTTC. Amino acids: CASSEVGVGYEQYF. The chain is built from TRBV4-1 and TRBJ2-7; the D is unclear. CDR1 is MGHRA and CDR2 is YSYEKL in the germline V gene. Trimming removed 5 bases from V and 4 bases from J, with 15 bases in between. The CDR3 spans 14 residues.

A few counts support this clonotype. One end of the junction does not line up with germline, which may come from a read error. The CDR3 region has the DNA TGCAGTGCTACCCATGGGACTGAGGGGGAGATCCAGTACTTC. The encoded protein is CSATHGTEGEIQYF. V gene TRBV20-1 combines with J gene TRBJ2-5, with D perhaps being TRBD1 or TRBD2 (6 bases each). The CDR3 has 14 residues. CDR1 and CDR2 (germline): DFQATT, SNEGSKA (reference sequence).

Notes on this clonotype: This may stem from a read error, because a much larger clone lies one nucleotide away. The V call is TRBV4-2, the J call TRBJ1-4, with a weak D call TRBD1 (6 bases). The CDR3 consists of 16 residues. Germline values: CDR1 LGHNA, CDR2 YNFKEQ. V lost 0 bases to trimming and J lost 7 bases, with 15 bases between them. The CDR3 region is CASSQDRGAGFEKLFF. CDR3 in DNA: TGTGCCAGCAGCCAAGATCGGGGGGCAGGTTTTGAAAAACTGTTTTTT.

This sequence joins TRBV4-2 and TRBJ2-2; D perhaps matches TRBD1 (6 bases). In germline, CDR1 is LGHNA, CDR2 YNFKEQ. The CDR3 runs 13 residues. The V end was cut by 5 bases, the J end by 7 bases, with 11 bases between. The CDR3 loop is CASSNRVVGELFF. The CDR3 DNA reads TGTGCCAGCAGCAACAGGGTCGTCGGGGAGCTGTTTTTT.

This chain links TRBV3-1 with TRBJ2-4; possibly TRBD1 or TRBD2 for D (6 bases each). CDR3 length: 16 residues. The V end was cut by 1 base, the J end by 0 bases, with 10 bases between. Germline CDR1 reads LGHDT; CDR2 reads YNNKEL (reference sequence). CDR3 sequence: CASSQVGGLAKNIQYF. The CDR3 region has the DNA TGTGCCAGCAGCCAAGTCGGGGGCCTAGCCAAAAACATTCAGTACTTC.

This clonotype occurred many times. This chain links TRBV2 with TRBJ2-3, with D possibly called TRBD1 or TRBD2 (5 bases each). The V gene lost 3 bases and the J gene lost 6 bases, with 10 bases spanning the gap. The CDR3 sequence is 13 residues long. Germline-derived CDR1 and CDR2 are SNHLY and FYNNEI. DNA of the CDR3: TGTGCCAGCAGTGATGGGACCGGGGATACGCAGTATTTT. This encodes CASSDGTGDTQYF.

V and J are TRBV2 and TRBJ1-3, with a weak D call TRBD1 (5 bases). Germline loops: CDR1 SNHLY, CDR2 FYNNEI. The CDR3 extends over 13 amino acids. Trimming removed 6 bases at V and 4 bases at J, with 10 bases between. CDR3 sequence (DNA): TGTGCCAGCAGGATAGGGGACGGAAACACCATATATTTT. Translation gives CASRIGDGNTIYF.

This clonotype was observed a few times. The chain couples TRBV20-1 to TRBJ2-7; no reliable D call. The CDR3 covers 14 residues. Trimming shortened V by 2 bases and J by 2 bases, and 13 bases separated the two germline ends. The germline V gene has CDR1 DFQATT and CDR2 SNEGSKA (reference sequence). The CDR3 nucleotides are TGCAGTGCTAGACAGCCCCAGTCGGCCTACGAGCAGTACTTC. It codes for CSARQPQSAYEQYF.

V is TRBV7-2 and J is TRBJ2-5; D may be TRBD2 (5 bases). V dropped 2 bases and J dropped 1 base, with 17 bases sitting between them. The germline V gene encodes CDR1 SGHTA and CDR2 FQGNSA. CDR3 length: 17 residues. CDR3 nucleotides: TGTGCCAGCAGCTTATTTGTGGATAGCGTTATCCAAGAGACCCAGTACTTC. This sequence encodes CASSLFVDSVIQETQYF.

The sample holds a few counts of this clonotype. J is TRBJ2-1 and V is TRBV4-1; D is possibly TRBD1 or TRBD2 (5 bases each). Germline V CDR1 and CDR2: MGHRA, YSYEKL. V was trimmed by 0 bases and J by 7 bases, leaving 25 bases between them. This CDR3 has 19 residues. The CDR3 spells CASSQDFYASWGIENEQFF. CDR3 in DNA: TGCGCCAGCAGCCAAGATTTCTATGCTAGCTGGGGGATCGAAAATGAGCAGTTCTTC.

This clonotype was seen a few times. The chain has TRBV25-1 and TRBJ2-7; TRBD1 or TRBD2 may be the D gene (6 bases each). V lost 7 bases, J lost 3 bases, and 13 bases lay in between. The germline V gene has CDR1 MGHDK and CDR2 SYGVNS. The CDR3 is 13 amino acids. The CDR3 bases are TGTGCCAGCAACCCCGGGGGCCACTACGAGCAGTACTTC. This translates into CASNPGGHYEQYF.